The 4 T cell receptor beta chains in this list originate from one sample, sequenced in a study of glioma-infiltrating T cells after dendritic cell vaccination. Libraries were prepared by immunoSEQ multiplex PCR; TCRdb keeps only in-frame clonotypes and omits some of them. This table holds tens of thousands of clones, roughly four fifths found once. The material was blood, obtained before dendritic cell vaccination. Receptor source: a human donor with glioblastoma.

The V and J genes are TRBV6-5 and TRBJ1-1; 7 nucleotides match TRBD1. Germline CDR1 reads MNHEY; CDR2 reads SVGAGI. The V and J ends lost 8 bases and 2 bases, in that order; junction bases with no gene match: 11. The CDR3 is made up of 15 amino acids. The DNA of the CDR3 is TGTGCCAGCCGAGTATGGGACAGAGCAAACACTGAAGCTTTCTTT. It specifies CASRVWDRANTEAFF.

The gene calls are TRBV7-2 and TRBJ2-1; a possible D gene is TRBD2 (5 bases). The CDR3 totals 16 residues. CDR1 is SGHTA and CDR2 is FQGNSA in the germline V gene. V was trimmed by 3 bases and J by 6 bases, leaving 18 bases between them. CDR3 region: CASSFRRKKLFNEQFF. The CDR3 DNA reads TGTGCCAGCAGCTTCAGGAGGAAGAAGCTTTTCAATGAGCAGTTCTTC.

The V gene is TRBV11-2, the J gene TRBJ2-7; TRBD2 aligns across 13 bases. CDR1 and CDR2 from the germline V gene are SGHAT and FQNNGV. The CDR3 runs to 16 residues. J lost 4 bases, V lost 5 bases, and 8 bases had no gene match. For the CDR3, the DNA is TGTGCCAGCAGCCCAACGGGACTAGCGGGACTATACGAGCAGTACGTC. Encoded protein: CASSPTGLAGLYEQYV.

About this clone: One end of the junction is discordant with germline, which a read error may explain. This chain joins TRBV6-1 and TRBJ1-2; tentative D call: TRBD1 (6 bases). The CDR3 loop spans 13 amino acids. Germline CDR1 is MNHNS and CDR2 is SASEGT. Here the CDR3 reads CVSRGQEHYGYTF. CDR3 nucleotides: TGTGTCAGCAGGGGACAAGAACACTATGGCTACACCTTC.